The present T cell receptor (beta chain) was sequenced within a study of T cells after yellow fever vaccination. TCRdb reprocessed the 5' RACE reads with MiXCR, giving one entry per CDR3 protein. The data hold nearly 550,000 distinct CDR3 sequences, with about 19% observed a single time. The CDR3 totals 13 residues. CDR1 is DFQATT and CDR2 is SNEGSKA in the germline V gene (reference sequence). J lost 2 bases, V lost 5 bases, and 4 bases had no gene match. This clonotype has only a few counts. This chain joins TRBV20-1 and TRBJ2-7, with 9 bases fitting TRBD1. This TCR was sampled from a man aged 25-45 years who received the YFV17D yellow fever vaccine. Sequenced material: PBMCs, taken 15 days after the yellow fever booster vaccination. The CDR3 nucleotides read TGCAGTGCTTTGGGACAGGGCCCCTACGAGCAGTACTTC. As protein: CSALGQGPYEQYF.